This TCR beta chain was obtained from a study of OX40 agonist ivuxolimab in advanced cancers. Points from the study as a whole: Expanded peripheral T cell antigen specificity was not determined.

CDR3 length equals 14 residues. The germline V gene has CDR1 SGDLS and CDR2 YYNGEE. V lost 0 bases to trimming and J lost 0 bases, with 4 bases between them. Details on this clone: Its antigen is as yet unknown.

The table came from immunoSEQ multiplex PCR; TCRdb's copy has only in-frame clones and leaves some out. Of tens of thousands of clones listed, about nine tenths are singletons. Sequences were derived from CD4+ or CD8+ T cells sorted from blood, sampled in a trial of the OX40 agonist ivuxolimab. The J gene is TRBJ2-1, the V gene TRBV9; D remains unclear. This sequence originates from an adult with an advanced solid tumor such as melanoma, head and neck, liver or kidney cancer. This CDR3 reads CASSVALSYNEQFF. The CDR3 bases are TGTGCCAGCAGCGTAGCGCTCTCCTACAATGAGCAGTTCTTC.